Detailed here is one T cell receptor (beta chain). Its specificity is not known. PCR or immunohistochemistry showed mismatch repair deficiency in every enrolled patient. The TCR-sequenced patients were three responders to pembrolizumab. The protocol was immunoSEQ multiplex PCR, while the TCRdb copy is restricted to in-frame clones and leaves out a portion. The data show under 150,000 clones, 86% seen once. The data belong to a study of PD-1 blockade in mismatch repair-deficient tumors. For the study at large: Enrolled 2013-2016, patients had progressing, pretreated mismatch repair-deficient cancers of about twelve types.

Germline lookup yields CDR1 MGHRA and CDR2 YSYEKL. The CDR3 is 16 amino acids. The J segment lost 1 base and the V segment lost 3 bases, leaving 3 bases of the junction unmatched. General study points: After pembrolizumab, tumor-resident clones rose rapidly, then generally contracted before radiologic responses.

The sequence was collected from an adult with mismatch repair-deficient cancer. The sample consisted of peripheral blood, taken 44 weeks after starting pembrolizumab. This chain uses TRBV4-1 with TRBJ2-3, with 11 positions matching TRBD2. The CDR3 region has the DNA TGCGCCAGCAGCCAGGTACTAGCGGGGGGCACAGATACGCAGTATTTT. This codes for CASSQVLAGGTDTQYF.